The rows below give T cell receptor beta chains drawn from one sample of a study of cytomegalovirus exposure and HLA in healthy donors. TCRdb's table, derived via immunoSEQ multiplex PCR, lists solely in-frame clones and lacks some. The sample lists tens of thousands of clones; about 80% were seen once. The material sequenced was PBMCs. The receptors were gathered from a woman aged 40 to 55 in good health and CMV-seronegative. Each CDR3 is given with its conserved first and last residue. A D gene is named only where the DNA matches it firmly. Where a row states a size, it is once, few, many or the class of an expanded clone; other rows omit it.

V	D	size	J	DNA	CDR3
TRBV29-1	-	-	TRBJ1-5	TGCAGCGTTGGACGGACAAATCAGCCCCAGCATTTT	CSVGRTNQPQHF
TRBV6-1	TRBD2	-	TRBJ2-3	TGTGCCAGCAGTGAAGCTGCGGGGGGCGGGGGAGTGGATACGCAGTATTTT	CASSEAAGGGGVDTQYF
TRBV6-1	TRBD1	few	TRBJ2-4	TGTGCCAGCGGAACAGGGGAAAGTACCATTCAGTACTTC	CASGTGESTIQYF
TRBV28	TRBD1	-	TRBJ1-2	TGTGCCAGCAGTTCCAGGGGGCGCGGTTTTGAGGACTATGGCTACACCTTC	CASSSRGRGFEDYGYTF
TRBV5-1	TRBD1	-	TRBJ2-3	TGCGCCAGCAGCCTGGTTACCGGGACAGGGGCCCTAAGCACAGATACGCAGTATTTT	CASSLVTGTGALSTDTQYF
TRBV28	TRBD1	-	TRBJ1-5	TGTGCCAGCAGTAAGGGACAGGGGAGCAATCAGCCCCAGCATTTT	CASSKGQGSNQPQHF
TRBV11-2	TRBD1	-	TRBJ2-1	TGTGCCAGCAGCTTACCCCGGGGGACAGGGTCCTACAATGAGCAGTTCTTC	CASSLPRGTGSYNEQFF
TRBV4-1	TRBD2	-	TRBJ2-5	TGCGCCAGCAGCCAAGGCGTGACTAGCGGGGGGGAAGAGACCCAGTACTTC	CASSQGVTSGGEETQYF
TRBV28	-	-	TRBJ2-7	TGTGCCAGCACCGCTGGCGGGGCGAGCTCCTACGAGCAGTACTTC	CASTAGGASSYEQYF
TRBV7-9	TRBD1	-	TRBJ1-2	TGTGCCAGCAGCGGGGGACAGGGAACCTATGGCTACACCTTC	CASSGGQGTYGYTF
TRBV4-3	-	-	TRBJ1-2	TGCGCCAGCAGCCAAGACGTGGGGAGTAACTATGGCTACACCTTC	CASSQDVGSNYGYTF
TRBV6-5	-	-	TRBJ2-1	TGTGCCAGCAGTTACTCCCCGGACAGTTACAATGAGCAGTTCTTC	CASSYSPDSYNEQFF
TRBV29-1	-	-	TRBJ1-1	TGCAGCGTAGTCCTAGGCGGGCTGGGCACTGAAGCTTTCTTT	CSVVLGGLGTEAFF
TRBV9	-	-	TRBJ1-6	TGTGCCAGCAGCGTCAGGGACAACTATAATTCACCCCTCCACTTT	CASSVRDNYNSPLHF
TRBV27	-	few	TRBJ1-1	TGTGCCAGCTCACGGGGCACTGAAGCTTTCTTT	CASSRGTEAFF
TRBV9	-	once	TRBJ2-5	TGTGCCAGCAGCGTAGTCGAAGGGGTGGGAGAGACCCAGTACTTC	CASSVVEGVGETQYF
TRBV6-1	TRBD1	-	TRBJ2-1	TGTGCCAGCAGTGGGGGGACAGGGGAGTACAATGAGCAGTTCTTC	CASSGGTGEYNEQFF
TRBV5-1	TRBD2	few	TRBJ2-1	TGCGCCAGCAGCTTGGTGGGGCGGGAGTCCCGGTTCTTC	CASSLVGRESRFF
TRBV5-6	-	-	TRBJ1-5	TGTGCCAGCAGCTTGAATGAGGGGGGGTTCTCTAGCAATCAGCCCCAGCATTTT	CASSLNEGGFSSNQPQHF
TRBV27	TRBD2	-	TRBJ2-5	TGTGCCAGCAGGAAGGGCTACGGGACTAGCGAAGAGACCCAGTACTTC	CASRKGYGTSEETQYF
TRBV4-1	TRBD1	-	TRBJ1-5	TGCGCCAGCAGCCAACCCGACAGGGCGAGTGCGAGTCAGCCCCAGCATTTT	CASSQPDRASASQPQHF
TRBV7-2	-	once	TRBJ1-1	TGTGCCAGCAGCCGTTCCTGGGCGTCGAACACTGAAGCTTTCTTT	CASSRSWASNTEAFF
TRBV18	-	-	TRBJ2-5	TGTGCCAGCTCCCCCCTCGGACAGTTCCAAGAGACCCAGTACTTC	CASSPLGQFQETQYF
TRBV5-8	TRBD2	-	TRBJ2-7	TGTGCCAGCAGCTTGCGTAGCGGGAGGGACCACGAGCAGTACTTC	CASSLRSGRDHEQYF
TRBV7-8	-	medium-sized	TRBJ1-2	TGTGCCAGCAGCTGGGGTGGGGGCAGGGGAAACTATGGCTACACCTTC	CASSWGGGRGNYGYTF